This entry lists 4 T cell receptor beta chains sequenced from one sample in a study of graft-versus-host responses after intestinal transplantation (dated by TCRdb to the early 2020s). Library preparation employed the immunoSEQ multiplex PCR assay. TCRdb's version of the immuneACCESS table is confined to in-frame rearrangements and falls short of the full clone set. An unresolved V gene accounts for under half of the shortfall where checked; the remainder is of unknown origin. In all, the sample holds roughly 120,000 clones, and 90% to 95% of those were seen once. The top ten clonotypes cover 0.095% to 0.15% of the sample. This specimen's time point label, per the study, means: cells obtained before transplantation from donor or recipient. No antigen has been identified for these receptors. The specimen was unstimulated CD4+ T cells sorted from spleen or lymph node cells, collected before intestinal transplant. Receptors were obtained from a human donor who received an intestinal transplant.

The chain is built from TRBV5-1 and TRBJ2-7, with a possible D match to TRBD2 (5 bases). The CDR3 length is 12 residues. CDR1 is SGHRS, CDR2 YFSETQ, per germline. Trimming removed 0 bases at V and 5 bases at J, with 6 bases between. In DNA form, the CDR3 reads TGCGCCAGCAGCTTGGACGGGGACGAGCAGTACTTC. This sequence encodes CASSLDGDEQYF.

The J gene is TRBJ2-3, the V gene TRBV7-3; no clear D gene. From germline, CDR1 is SGHTA and CDR2 FQGTGA. The CDR3 is 14 amino acids. V shed 3 bases and J shed 4 bases, with 11 bases lying between them. The CDR3 coding sequence is TGTGCCAGCAGCTTTACGGGCTGGGCAGATACGCAGTATTTT. Translation gives CASSFTGWADTQYF.

The chain links TRBV30 to TRBJ2-1, with TRBD1 identical over 9 bases. CDR3 length equals 12 residues. The germline CDR1 and CDR2 sequences are GTSNPN and SVGIG (reference sequence). The V and J ends lost 3 bases and 12 bases, in that order; junction bases with no gene match: 6. The CDR3 sequence is CAWSLTGGRQFF. CDR3 bases: TGTGCCTGGAGCCTAACAGGGGGCAGGCAGTTCTTC.

The V gene is TRBV7-9, the J gene TRBJ2-7; D is possibly TRBD1 (6 bases). This CDR3 has 13 amino acids. V was cut by 3 bases and J by 3 bases, with 9 bases left in between. CDR1 SEHNR and CDR2 FQNEAQ come from the germline V gene (reference sequence). Here the CDR3 DNA reads TGTGCCAGCAGCTTCGGACAGAACTACGAGCAGTACTTC. It yields the protein CASSFGQNYEQYF.